This entry features one T cell receptor beta chain sequence. These data are taken from a study of blood T cell repertoires in COVID-19. As handled by the study authors: Reference gene primer amplification gave nucleated cell count estimates. Assay: immunoSEQ multiplex PCR; the TCRdb copy retains only in-frame clones and omits some. Clone size and V and J calls were adopted from that table, with D and trimming inferred from the DNA. The sample has over 200,000 clones, 65% to 90% seen once. CDR3 length: 12 amino acids. In germline, CDR1 is MDHEN, CDR2 SYDVKM. The V gene lost 5 bases and the J gene lost 6 bases, with 11 bases spanning the gap.

The material sequenced was peripheral blood. The chain joins TRBV28 to TRBJ2-7, with D possibly matching TRBD2 (6 bases). The source of this sequence is a human donor in a cohort sampled during active COVID-19. CDR3 residues: CASSPLALEQYF. Here the CDR3 DNA reads TGTGCCAGCAGTCCTCTAGCGCTCGAGCAGTACTTC.